This TCR beta chain was captured by sequencing in a study of early T cells in non-severe SARS-CoV-2 infection. MiXCR, run by TCRdb on the 5' RACE reads, gives a single entry per CDR3 protein. The sample has fewer than 75,000 distinct CDR3 sequences, more than 15% seen once; the top ten hold approximately 9%. This clonotype was seen more than once but under ten times. One end of the junction does not line up with germline, which may come from a read error. The germline CDR1 and CDR2 sequences are SEHNR and FQNEAQ (reference sequence). The CDR3 has 12 amino acids. V usage is TRBV7-9 and J usage is TRBJ1-1, with a weak D call TRBD1 (5 bases). Sequencing was performed on whole blood, taken at baseline. This sequence was found in an adult who was a healthcare worker with PCR-confirmed SARS-CoV-2 infection or an uninfected control (not recorded which). The CDR3 loop is CASSLMGDEVFF. CDR3 coding DNA: TGTGCCAGCAGCTTGATGGGGGATGAAGTTTTTTTT.